The present T cell receptor (beta chain) was sequenced within a study of blood T cell repertoires in COVID-19. Overall study: Sites across the United States, Italy and Spain contributed samples from acute and convalescent COVID-19.

Data came from immunoSEQ multiplex PCR; TCRdb stores just in-frame clones and leaves some out. The sample includes more than 200,000 clones, approximately 88% of them seen just once. The study drew participants aged 18 to 89 years from roughly 25 US areas. Deletions cut 5 bases from V and 1 base from J, with 18 bases between. This CDR3 contains 16 residues. CDR1 MNHEY and CDR2 SMNVEV come from the germline V gene (reference sequence). The clonotype originates from a woman aged 25 to 39 who had been exposed to COVID-19. This chain joins TRBV27 and TRBJ2-7; D possibly corresponds to TRBD1 (6 bases). The sequencing input was PBMCs or T cells enriched from blood (not recorded which). This CDR3 is CASSARTALRSYEQYF. CDR3 nucleotides: TGTGCCAGCAGTGCCCGGACAGCATTAAGATCCTACGAGCAGTACTTC.